This T cell receptor (beta chain) emerged from a study of shared clonotypes between healthy human individuals. Genomic DNA per cell subset filled all wells of several immunoSEQ plates. Produced via immunoSEQ multiplex PCR; TCRdb's table is partial and in-frame only. The sample has roughly 2,300,000 clones, around 93% seen once. The germline gives CDR1 SGHTA, CDR2 FQGTGA. V was shortened by 1 base and J by 9 bases, with 10 bases between the two germline ends. The CDR3 runs 14 residues. The source of this sequence is a man aged 18 to 30 in good health. Some clones in this sample may be carry-over from other donors' samples. This chain uses TRBV7-3 with TRBJ2-6; D gene unclear. Sequencing input: naive CD4+ T cells from PBMCs. Subset indicated: CD45RA+ positively selected. The chain's CDR3 is CASSLNWDNNVLTF. Written as DNA, the CDR3 is TGTGCCAGCAGCTTAAACTGGGATAACAACGTCCTGACTTTC. The complete variable domain, with remaining parts taken from reference TRBV7-3 and TRBJ2-6, reads GAGVSQTPSNKVTEKGKYVELRCDPISGHTALYWYRQSLGQGPEFLIYFQGTGAADDSGLPNDRFFAVRPEGSVSTLKIQRTERGDSAVYLCASSLNWDNNVLTFGAGSRLTVL.